This T cell receptor beta chain was documented in a study of T-cell reconstitution after alpha-beta-depleted transplantation in children. Researchers prepared the TCRbeta library using unique molecular identifiers, the study reports. A single record per CDR3 protein comes from TCRdb applying MiXCR to the PCR reads. The data hold some 600,000 distinct CDR3 sequences, with under 15% observed a single time. This clonotype was recorded many times. This TCR was recovered from a male patient between 10 and 17 years old who had a stem cell transplant for acute myeloid leukemia, so the T cells may come from the graft donor. The sequencing here drew on PBMCs, mostly from graft donor cells, taken 360 days after TCRalphabeta/CD19-depleted stem cell transplant.

CDR3 loop: CASSASVQETQYF. The CDR3 DNA reads as TGTGCCAGCAGCGCTAGCGTACAAGAGACCCAGTACTTC. The chain joins TRBV13 to TRBJ2-5; tentative D call: TRBD2 (6 bases). The CDR3 extends over 13 amino acids. The germline CDR1 and CDR2 sequences are PRHDT and FYEKMQ (reference sequence). V lost 5 bases to trimming and J lost 2 bases, with 9 bases between them. The variable domain in full, with the rest retrieved from reference TRBV13 and TRBJ2-5, is AAGVIQSPRHLIKEKRETATLKCYPIPRHDTVYWYQQGPGQDPQFLISFYEKMQSDKGSIPDRFSAQQFSDYHSELNMSSLELGDSALYFCASSASVQETQYFGPGTRLLVL.